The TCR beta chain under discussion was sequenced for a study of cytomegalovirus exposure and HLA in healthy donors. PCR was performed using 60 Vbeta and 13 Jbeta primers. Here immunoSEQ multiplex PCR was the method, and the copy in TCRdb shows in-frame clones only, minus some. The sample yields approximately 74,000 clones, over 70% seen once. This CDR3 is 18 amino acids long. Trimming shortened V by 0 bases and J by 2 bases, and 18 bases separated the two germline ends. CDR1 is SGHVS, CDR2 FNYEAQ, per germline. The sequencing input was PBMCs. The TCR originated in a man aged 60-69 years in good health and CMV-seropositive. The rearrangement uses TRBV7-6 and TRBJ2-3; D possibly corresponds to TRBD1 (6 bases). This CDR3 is CASSLARAGATLTDTQYF. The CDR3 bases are TGTGCCAGCAGCTTAGCGCGGGCAGGGGCGACCCTCACAGATACGCAGTATTTT.